These T cell receptor beta chains were read from a single sample in a study of PD-1 blockade in classical Hodgkin lymphoma. Sequencing used immunoSEQ multiplex PCR; TCRdb keeps in-frame clones, though not all of them. This sample yields tens of thousands of clones, of which around 90% are seen a single time; roughly 8.7% belongs to the top ten. Sample: peripheral blood mononuclear cells (PBMCs), taken before the fourth cycle of nivolumab. The source of these receptors is a human donor with classical Hodgkin lymphoma. Each CDR3 is given with its conserved first and last residue. Fields, in order: J gene, clone size, V gene, D gene, CDR3 protein, CDR3 DNA. A D gene is named only where the DNA matches it firmly. The size field is filled for only some rows; it gives once, few, many or a size class.

j_call: TRBJ1-6; clone_size: -; v_call: TRBV6-5; d_call: -; cdr3_aa: CASSYGRQSNSPLHF; cdr3_nt: TGTGCCAGCAGTTACGGGAGACAGTCTAATTCACCCCTCCACTTT
j_call: TRBJ2-5; clone_size: -; v_call: TRBV7-9; d_call: -; cdr3_aa: CASSQRVIQETQYF; cdr3_nt: TGTGCCAGCAGCCAGCGGGTTATCCAAGAGACCCAGTACTTC
j_call: TRBJ1-4; clone_size: -; v_call: TRBV7-8; d_call: -; cdr3_aa: CASRTGFKPYNEKLFF; cdr3_nt: TGTGCCAGCAGGACGGGGTTCAAACCCTATAATGAAAAACTGTTTTTT
j_call: TRBJ2-2; clone_size: -; v_call: TRBV6-5; d_call: -; cdr3_aa: CASSYWVDANTGELFF; cdr3_nt: TGTGCCAGCAGTTACTGGGTGGACGCGAACACCGGGGAGCTGTTTTTT
j_call: TRBJ1-5; clone_size: -; v_call: TRBV7-2; d_call: -; cdr3_aa: CASSLGTGISNQPQHF; cdr3_nt: TGTGCCAGCAGCTTAGGTACAGGGATTAGCAATCAGCCCCAGCATTTT
j_call: TRBJ2-2; clone_size: -; v_call: TRBV7-9; d_call: -; cdr3_aa: CASSARGHLELSGELFF; cdr3_nt: TGTGCCAGCAGCGCCCGGGGGCATCTCGAATTGAGCGGGGAGCTGTTTTTT
j_call: TRBJ2-7; clone_size: -; v_call: TRBV5-1; d_call: TRBD1; cdr3_aa: CASSLASRGIYEQYF; cdr3_nt: TGCGCCAGCAGCTTGGCTAGCAGGGGGATCTACGAGCAGTACTTC
j_call: TRBJ2-5; clone_size: -; v_call: TRBV5-1; d_call: -; cdr3_aa: CASSLAPGLQETQYF; cdr3_nt: TGCGCCAGCAGCTTGGCCCCGGGACTTCAAGAGACCCAGTACTTC
j_call: TRBJ2-7; clone_size: -; v_call: TRBV7-6; d_call: TRBD1; cdr3_aa: CASSLVPGQGAYEQYF; cdr3_nt: TGTGCCAGCAGCTTGGTCCCCGGACAGGGGGCCTACGAGCAGTACTTC
j_call: TRBJ1-4; clone_size: -; v_call: TRBV5-1; d_call: -; cdr3_aa: CASSLAGNTANEKLFF; cdr3_nt: TGCGCCAGCAGCTTGGCCGGGAACACGGCTAATGAAAAACTGTTTTTT
j_call: TRBJ2-5; clone_size: -; v_call: TRBV10-3; d_call: TRBD2; cdr3_aa: CAISEGLAGGQETQYF; cdr3_nt: TGTGCCATCAGTGAAGGTCTAGCGGGGGGACAAGAGACCCAGTACTTC
j_call: TRBJ2-1; clone_size: -; v_call: TRBV7-9; d_call: TRBD2; cdr3_aa: CASSSSGGPSPREQFF; cdr3_nt: TGTGCCAGCAGCTCTAGCGGGGGGCCCTCACCGCGGGAGCAGTTCTTC
j_call: TRBJ2-7; clone_size: -; v_call: TRBV5-1; d_call: TRBD1; cdr3_aa: CASGASGGALPAYF; cdr3_nt: TGCGCCAGCGGAGCGTCAGGGGGCGCACTTCCTGCGTACTTC
j_call: TRBJ2-2; clone_size: once; v_call: TRBV5-1; d_call: TRBD1; cdr3_aa: CASSPRTGETGELFF; cdr3_nt: TGCGCCAGCAGCCCGAGGACAGGGGAAACCGGGGAGCTGTTTTTT
j_call: TRBJ2-1; clone_size: -; v_call: TRBV15; d_call: TRBD2; cdr3_aa: CATSRVVRGGRNEQFF; cdr3_nt: TGTGCCACCAGCAGAGTTGTTCGGGGGGGCAGGAATGAGCAGTTCTTC
j_call: TRBJ2-7; clone_size: -; v_call: TRBV5-1; d_call: TRBD2; cdr3_aa: CASSSGTGMNEQYF; cdr3_nt: TGCGCCAGCAGCAGCGGGACGGGGATGAACGAGCAGTACTTC
j_call: TRBJ2-7; clone_size: -; v_call: TRBV30; d_call: TRBD1; cdr3_aa: CALGQGAPEQYF; cdr3_nt: TGTGCCTTGGGACAGGGGGCGCCCGAGCAGTACTTC
j_call: TRBJ2-2; clone_size: -; v_call: TRBV5-1; d_call: -; cdr3_aa: CASSFGDREGGELFF; cdr3_nt: TGCGCCAGCAGCTTTGGAGACAGGGAGGGCGGGGAGCTGTTTTTT
j_call: TRBJ1-6; clone_size: -; v_call: TRBV19; d_call: -; cdr3_aa: CASSLRTTGDINSPLHF; cdr3_nt: TGTGCCAGTAGCCTAAGGACCACGGGCGACATTAATTCACCCCTCCACTTT
j_call: TRBJ2-1; clone_size: -; v_call: TRBV30; d_call: TRBD2; cdr3_aa: CALLRRGGDNEQFF; cdr3_nt: TGTGCCTTGCTTCGGCGCGGGGGGGACAATGAGCAGTTCTTC
j_call: TRBJ1-4; clone_size: few; v_call: TRBV7-9; d_call: TRBD1; cdr3_aa: CASSLEGQGREKLFF; cdr3_nt: TGTGCCAGCAGCTTAGAAGGACAGGGGCGTGAAAAACTGTTTTTT
j_call: TRBJ2-5; clone_size: -; v_call: TRBV5-1; d_call: TRBD1; cdr3_aa: CASSVNGQGVIGTQYF; cdr3_nt: TGCGCCAGCAGCGTCAACGGACAGGGGGTTATAGGGACCCAGTACTTC
j_call: TRBJ1-3; clone_size: -; v_call: TRBV7-3; d_call: -; cdr3_aa: CASSESGGFGNTIYF; cdr3_nt: TGTGCCAGCAGCGAATCGGGGGGCTTTGGAAACACCATATATTTT
j_call: TRBJ1-1; clone_size: -; v_call: TRBV6-5; d_call: TRBD1; cdr3_aa: CASSYGGQGSTEAFF; cdr3_nt: TGTGCCAGCAGTTACGGAGGACAGGGAAGCACTGAAGCTTTCTTT
j_call: TRBJ1-1; clone_size: -; v_call: TRBV5-5; d_call: -; cdr3_aa: CASSLDPGTNTEAFF; cdr3_nt: TGTGCCAGCAGCTTGGACCCGGGTACGAACACTGAAGCTTTCTTT
j_call: TRBJ2-3; clone_size: few; v_call: TRBV28; d_call: TRBD2; cdr3_aa: CASKESDRLAGGIDTQYF; cdr3_nt: TGTGCCAGCAAAGAATCCGATAGACTAGCGGGGGGAATAGATACGCAGTATTTT
j_call: TRBJ2-2; clone_size: -; v_call: TRBV6-6; d_call: -; cdr3_aa: CASSYEGAGELFF; cdr3_nt: TGTGCCAGCAGTTACGAGGGAGCCGGGGAGCTGTTTTTT
j_call: TRBJ1-6; clone_size: -; v_call: TRBV10-3; d_call: -; cdr3_aa: CAISVGDSPLHF; cdr3_nt: TGTGCCATCAGTGTTGGGGATTCACCCCTCCACTTT
j_call: TRBJ2-1; clone_size: -; v_call: TRBV28; d_call: TRBD2; cdr3_aa: CASSWRGAEQFF; cdr3_nt: TGTGCCAGCAGCTGGCGGGGGGCGGAGCAGTTCTTC
j_call: TRBJ1-1; clone_size: -; v_call: TRBV10-2; d_call: -; cdr3_aa: CATSDGNTEAFF; cdr3_nt: TGCGCCACCTCTGATGGCAACACTGAAGCTTTCTTT
j_call: TRBJ1-1; clone_size: -; v_call: TRBV5-1; d_call: TRBD1; cdr3_aa: CASSPTGGLNTEAFF; cdr3_nt: TGCGCCAGCAGCCCGACAGGGGGCCTGAACACTGAAGCTTTCTTT
j_call: TRBJ1-1; clone_size: few; v_call: TRBV30; d_call: -; cdr3_aa: CAWSVGGNTEAFF; cdr3_nt: TGTGCCTGGAGTGTCGGGGGGAACACTGAAGCTTTCTTT
j_call: TRBJ1-2; clone_size: -; v_call: TRBV7-6; d_call: -; cdr3_aa: CASSHGDNYGYTF; cdr3_nt: TGTGCCAGCAGCCACGGCGATAACTATGGCTACACCTTC
j_call: TRBJ2-1; clone_size: -; v_call: TRBV5-1; d_call: -; cdr3_aa: CASSLVAGLNEQFF; cdr3_nt: TGCGCCAGCAGCTTGGTAGCAGGTCTAAATGAGCAGTTCTTC
j_call: TRBJ2-7; clone_size: -; v_call: TRBV5-6; d_call: -; cdr3_aa: CASSFGAGQGYEQYF; cdr3_nt: TGTGCCAGCAGCTTTGGGGCAGGACAAGGCTACGAGCAGTACTTC
j_call: TRBJ1-4; clone_size: few; v_call: TRBV2; d_call: -; cdr3_aa: CAGRQPNEKLFF; cdr3_nt: TGTGCCGGGAGACAACCTAATGAAAAACTGTTTTTT
j_call: TRBJ1-2; clone_size: -; v_call: TRBV5-1; d_call: -; cdr3_aa: CASSLLGGKGVWSGYTF; cdr3_nt: TGCGCCAGCAGCTTGCTGGGGGGTAAAGGGGTATGGAGTGGCTACACCTTC
j_call: TRBJ2-7; clone_size: -; v_call: TRBV6-6; d_call: -; cdr3_aa: CASSYSGPMQYF; cdr3_nt: TGTGCCAGCAGTTACTCGGGCCCAATGCAGTACTTC
j_call: TRBJ1-1; clone_size: -; v_call: TRBV5-4; d_call: -; cdr3_aa: CASSLTPLNTEAFF; cdr3_nt: TGTGCCAGCAGCTTAACTCCGTTGAACACTGAAGCTTTCTTT
j_call: TRBJ1-4; clone_size: -; v_call: TRBV7-9; d_call: -; cdr3_aa: CASSSFQLGGYNEKLFF; cdr3_nt: TGTGCCAGCAGCTCCTTCCAGTTAGGGGGGTATAATGAAAAACTGTTTTTT
j_call: TRBJ1-1; clone_size: -; v_call: TRBV5-1; d_call: -; cdr3_aa: CASSLDGRGMTEAFF; cdr3_nt: TGCGCCAGCAGCTTGGACGGTAGGGGGATGACTGAAGCTTTCTTT
j_call: TRBJ1-5; clone_size: -; v_call: TRBV5-1; d_call: -; cdr3_aa: CASSPEGGQEQPQHF; cdr3_nt: TGCGCCAGCAGCCCCGAGGGGGGGCAGGAACAGCCCCAGCATTTT
j_call: TRBJ2-5; clone_size: -; v_call: TRBV23-1; d_call: TRBD2; cdr3_aa: CASSQCPSGGTQETQYF; cdr3_nt: TGCGCCAGCAGTCAGTGCCCTAGCGGGGGGACTCAAGAGACCCAGTACTTC
j_call: TRBJ1-1; clone_size: -; v_call: TRBV19; d_call: -; cdr3_aa: CASRLQGENTEAFF; cdr3_nt: TGTGCCAGTAGGTTACAGGGAGAGAACACTGAAGCTTTCTTT
j_call: TRBJ1-2; clone_size: -; v_call: TRBV7-9; d_call: TRBD1; cdr3_aa: CASSLDGQGGYGYTF; cdr3_nt: TGTGCCAGCAGCTTAGATGGACAGGGCGGCTATGGCTACACCTTC
j_call: TRBJ2-7; clone_size: once; v_call: TRBV5-1; d_call: TRBD2; cdr3_aa: CARSEGLAGGPSYEQYF; cdr3_nt: TGCGCCCGCAGCGAGGGCCTAGCGGGGGGGCCGTCTTATGAGCAGTACTTC
j_call: TRBJ1-6; clone_size: -; v_call: TRBV19; d_call: TRBD1; cdr3_aa: CASQEGQRTYNSPLHF; cdr3_nt: TGTGCCAGTCAAGAGGGACAGCGCACCTATAATTCACCCCTCCACTTT
j_call: TRBJ1-2; clone_size: -; v_call: TRBV5-4; d_call: -; cdr3_aa: CASSPNTGRRTLLYGYTF; cdr3_nt: TGTGCCAGCAGCCCAAATACAGGGAGGAGGACCCTACTATATGGCTACACCTTC
j_call: TRBJ1-5; clone_size: -; v_call: TRBV19; d_call: -; cdr3_aa: CASTDLPDSNQPQHF; cdr3_nt: TGTGCCAGTACCGACCTACCCGATAGCAATCAGCCCCAGCATTTT
j_call: TRBJ1-1; clone_size: -; v_call: TRBV21-1; d_call: -; cdr3_aa: CASSKATDRWGPEAFF; cdr3_nt: TGTGCCAGCAGCAAAGCCACGGACAGGTGGGGACCTGAAGCTTTCTTT
j_call: TRBJ1-2; clone_size: few; v_call: TRBV12-5; d_call: -; cdr3_aa: CASGLVLGRLLYGYTF; cdr3_nt: TGTGCTAGTGGTTTGGTTCTCGGCAGACTTCTCTATGGCTACACCTTC
j_call: TRBJ1-3; clone_size: -; v_call: TRBV5-6; d_call: -; cdr3_aa: CASSLGSGNTIYF; cdr3_nt: TGTGCCAGCAGCTTGGGCAGTGGAAACACCATATATTTT
j_call: TRBJ1-3; clone_size: -; v_call: TRBV9; d_call: -; cdr3_aa: CASSINLRESGNTIYF; cdr3_nt: TGTGCCAGCAGCATAAACCTCAGGGAGTCTGGAAACACCATATATTTT
j_call: TRBJ1-4; clone_size: -; v_call: TRBV5-1; d_call: -; cdr3_aa: CASSFTGFVANEKLFF; cdr3_nt: TGCGCCAGCAGCTTTACAGGGTTTGTAGCTAATGAAAAACTGTTTTTT
j_call: TRBJ1-5; clone_size: -; v_call: TRBV5-1; d_call: -; cdr3_aa: CASSLAGTPDQPQHF; cdr3_nt: TGCGCCAGCAGCTTGGCCGGGACGCCAGATCAGCCCCAGCATTTT
j_call: TRBJ1-2; clone_size: once; v_call: TRBV28; d_call: -; cdr3_aa: CASSLRGYGYTF; cdr3_nt: TGTGCCAGCAGTTTAAGGGGATATGGCTACACCTTC
j_call: TRBJ2-1; clone_size: -; v_call: TRBV2; d_call: -; cdr3_aa: CASSDRGAVYNEQFF; cdr3_nt: TGTGCCAGCAGTGATCGGGGGGCGGTTTACAATGAGCAGTTCTTC
j_call: TRBJ1-4; clone_size: once; v_call: TRBV5-1; d_call: -; cdr3_aa: CASSSNPGGTNEKLFF; cdr3_nt: TGCGCCAGCAGCTCAAACCCGGGGGGCACTAATGAAAAACTGTTTTTT
j_call: TRBJ2-6; clone_size: -; v_call: TRBV7-9; d_call: TRBD1; cdr3_aa: CASSLSGTGTSGANVLTF; cdr3_nt: TGTGCCAGCAGCCTCTCCGGGACAGGGACTTCTGGGGCCAACGTCCTGACTTTC